Each of the 26 T cell receptor beta chains below was sequenced from the same sample in a study of blood T cell repertoires in COVID-19. Sequenced by immunoSEQ multiplex PCR; TCRdb stores in-frame clones only, minus some. The table records around 100,000 clones, roughly 91% of them present only once. What was sequenced was peripheral blood. These receptors were obtained from a human donor in a cohort sampled during active COVID-19.

This clone has more than one count but fewer than ten. The rearrangement uses TRBV9 and TRBJ1-6; a possible D gene is TRBD1 (5 bases). CDR3 length equals 13 residues. Trimming removed 0 bases from V and 9 bases from J, with 7 bases in between. Germline-derived CDR1 and CDR2 are SGDLS and YYNGEE. The CDR3 protein is CASSVDRGSPLHF. CDR3 DNA sequence: TGTGCCAGCAGCGTAGATAGGGGTTCACCCCTCCACTTT. The entire variable domain, with the rest obtained from reference TRBV9 and TRBJ1-6, is as follows: DSGVTQTPKHLITATGQRVTLRCSPRSGDLSVYWYQQSLDQGLQFLIQYYNGEERAKGNILERFSAQQFPDLHSELNLSSLELGDSALYFCASSVDRGSPLHFGNGTRLTVT.

V is TRBV7-6 and J is TRBJ1-5; a weak D match, TRBD1 (5 bases). V was pared by 5 bases and J by 5 bases, with 16 bases between. Looked up from germline, CDR1 is SGHVS and CDR2 is FNYEAQ. The CDR3 consists of 15 residues. The CDR3 nucleotides are TGTGCCAGCAGCGAGGAGCAGGGATTGTATCAGCCCCAGCATTTT. Translation gives CASSEEQGLYQPQHF.

This chain uses TRBV25-1 with TRBJ2-7, with 13 positions matching TRBD2. V shed 4 bases, J shed 0 bases, and the junction held 6 bases outside the gene matches. Germline loops: CDR1 MGHDK, CDR2 SYGVNS. The CDR3 loop spans 17 amino acids. The CDR3 DNA is TGTGCCAGCAGTGGCCGACTAGCGGGAGGCTTCTCCTACGAGCAGTACTTC. As protein: CASSGRLAGGFSYEQYF.

J is TRBJ1-1 and V is TRBV6-6, with 8 bases aligning to TRBD1. V lost 2 bases to trimming and J lost 0 bases; unmatched junction nucleotides: 2. CDR1 is MNHNY, CDR2 SVGAGI, per germline (reference sequence). The CDR3 is made up of 15 amino acids. The chain's CDR3 is CASSYDRGMNTEAFF. CDR3 nucleotides: TGTGCCAGCAGTTACGACAGGGGAATGAACACTGAAGCTTTCTTT.

The J gene is TRBJ1-6, the V gene TRBV7-2; the match to TRBD1 covers 8 bases. This CDR3 has 16 amino acids. Germline lookup yields CDR1 SGHTA and CDR2 FQGNSA. V lost 1 base to trimming and J lost 7 bases; unmatched junction nucleotides: 6. The CDR3, as DNA: TGTGCCAGCAGCTTAGGGACAGGGTACTGGAATTCACCCCTCCACTTT. Encoded protein: CASSLGTGYWNSPLHF.

The chain recombines TRBV21-1 with TRBJ2-1; the D call of TRBD2 is as the table states it, not checked on the DNA. TRBV21-1 is flagged as a pseudogene. The CDR3 has 16 amino acids. This chain's CDR3 is CASSIWLRKSYNEQFF. The CDR3 DNA sequence: TGTGCCAGCAGCATTTGGTTGAGGAAATCCTACAATGAGCAGTTCTTC.

The rearrangement uses TRBV29-1 and TRBJ2-5; a possible D gene is TRBD2 (5 bases). The V gene lost 6 bases and the J gene lost 2 bases, with 16 bases spanning the gap. Germline CDR1 is SQVTM and CDR2 is ANQGSEA. The CDR3 is 14 amino acids. CDR3: CSVCFWERQETQYF. The CDR3 bases are TGCAGCGTCTGTTTCTGGGAGCGTCAAGAGACCCAGTACTTC.

V gene TRBV12-3 or TRBV12-4 combines with J gene TRBJ2-5; no reliable D call. Trimming shortened V by 2 bases and J by 5 bases, and 3 bases separated the two germline ends. The CDR3 contains 11 residues. The CDR3 bases are TGTGCCAGCAGTTTACGGGAGACCCAGTACTTC. Protein product: CASSLRETQYF.

This chain joins TRBV24-1 and TRBJ2-7; D remains unclear. Deletions cut 4 bases from V and 4 bases from J, with 10 bases between. CDR3 length: 13 residues. Germline loops: CDR1 KGHDR, CDR2 SFDVKD. CDR3 sequence (DNA): TGTGCCACCAGTGACGCGACACCTTACGAGCAGTACTTC. Translated: CATSDATPYEQYF.

The J gene is TRBJ1-5, the V gene TRBV21-1. TRBV21-1 is noted as a pseudogene. The CDR3 sequence is 20 residues long. The CDR3 coding sequence is TGTGCCAGCAGCACACGAGGGAGGGGAGCTTCGACTTATAGCAATCAGCCCCAGCATTTT. Translating gives CASSTRGRGASTYSNQPQHF.

V usage is TRBV3-1 (or the pseudogene TRBV3-2) and J usage is TRBJ1-4; 8 positions match TRBD1. The CDR3 consists of 17 residues. V lost 4 bases, J lost 8 bases, and 15 bases stayed unmatched. Germline V lookup: CDR1 LGHDT, CDR2 YNNKEL (reference sequence). This CDR3 reads CASSPRGRGRGMEKLFF. DNA of the CDR3: TGTGCCAGCAGCCCCCGGGGCAGGGGGCGAGGAATGGAAAAACTGTTTTTT.

The genes are TRBV5-6 and TRBJ2-7; 8 bases are shared with TRBD1. The J segment lost 6 bases and the V segment lost 0 bases, leaving 5 bases of the junction unmatched. The V gene's germline CDR1 is SGHDT and CDR2 YYEEEE. There are 14 residues in the CDR3. The CDR3 nucleotides are TGTGCCAGCAGCTTGGTGGCAGGGGGCGGCGAGCAGTACTTC. Its translation is CASSLVAGGGEQYF.

The rearrangement links TRBV6-5 to TRBJ1-5; 10 nucleotides agree with TRBD1. There are 14 residues in the CDR3. V lost 5 bases and J lost 7; bases outside the gene matches: 5. Germline CDR1 and CDR2: MNHEY and SVGAGI. CDR3 region: CASSKGTGVQPQHF. Here the CDR3 DNA reads TGTGCCAGCAGTAAGGGGACAGGGGTCCAGCCCCAGCATTTT.

V gene TRBV7-3 combines with J gene TRBJ2-2, with 7 nucleotides matching TRBD2. V was clipped by 5 bases and J by 3 bases; unmatched bases: 9. The V gene's germline CDR1 is SGHTA and CDR2 FQGTGA. This CDR3 is 16 amino acids long. CDR3 sequence reads: CASSGHGGWDTGELFF. The CDR3 nucleotides read TGTGCCAGCAGCGGACACGGGGGGTGGGACACCGGGGAGCTGTTTTTT. The whole variable domain, filled in from reference TRBV7-3 and TRBJ2-2, reads GAGVSQTPSNKVTEKGKYVELRCDPISGHTALYWYRQSLGQGPEFLIYFQGTGAADDSGLPNDRFFAVRPEGSVSTLKIQRTERGDSAVYLCASSGHGGWDTGELFFGEGSRLTVL.

The chain uses TRBV12-3 or TRBV12-4 and TRBJ2-5, with TRBD1 as a possible D gene (5 bases). This CDR3 is 13 amino acids long. Between the trimmed V and J ends, which lost 2 bases and 4 bases, there was a span of 8 bases. DNA for the CDR3: TGTGCCAGCAGTTTAAGGGGATTAGAGACCCAGTACTTC. Protein sequence: CASSLRGLETQYF.

The V gene is TRBV10-2, the J gene TRBJ2-1; no clear D gene. V lost 5 bases and J 6 bases, leaving 11 bases between the germline ends. The CDR3 consists of 13 residues. CDR1 and CDR2 (germline): WSHSY, SAAADI. CDR3 sequence reads: CASSKGGLNEQFF. CDR3 nucleotides: TGCGCCAGCAGTAAAGGTGGGCTCAATGAGCAGTTCTTC.

The chain combines TRBV7-6 with TRBJ1-5; a possible D gene is TRBD1 (6 bases). Trimming took off 5 bases at V and 7 bases at J, with 12 bases between the two ends. The CDR3 sequence is 13 residues long. Germline-derived CDR1 and CDR2 are SGHVS and FNYEAQ. CDR3 amino acids: CASSAYRDQPQHF. The CDR3 DNA follows: TGTGCCAGCAGCGCATACAGGGACCAGCCCCAGCATTTT.

The V gene is TRBV9, the J gene TRBJ2-5, with D tentatively TRBD2 (5 bases). The CDR3 consists of 14 residues. Trimming left V 5 bases short and J 1 base short, with 12 bases between. The germline CDR1 and CDR2 sequences are SGDLS and YYNGEE. Here the CDR3 reads CASSREGSQETQYF. Here the CDR3 DNA reads TGTGCCAGCAGTCGAGAGGGTAGCCAAGAGACCCAGTACTTC.

The V gene is TRBV28, the J gene TRBJ2-6; tentatively, D is TRBD1 (6 bases). Between the trimmed V and J ends, which lost 7 bases and 0 bases, there was a span of 22 bases. The CDR3 is made up of 19 amino acids. The V gene's germline CDR1 is MDHEN and CDR2 SYDVKM. CDR3 amino acids: CASTLEQGRSHSGANVLTF. The CDR3 DNA sequence: TGTGCCAGCACCCTAGAACAGGGAAGGTCGCACTCTGGGGCCAACGTCCTGACTTTC.

This chain links TRBV27 with TRBJ2-1; 7 nucleotides align to TRBD2. This CDR3 is 15 amino acids long. V gave up 3 bases and J gave up 3 bases; unmatched junction bases: 5. Germline V gene lookup returns CDR1 MNHEY and CDR2 SMNVEV (reference sequence). CDR3 in DNA: TGTGCCAGCAGTTTTCGACTAGCCGTCTACAATGAGCAGTTCTTC. Its protein is CASSFRLAVYNEQFF.

The rearrangement uses TRBV25-1 and TRBJ2-5; possibly TRBD2 for D (6 bases). This CDR3 has 13 amino acids. The V end lost 7 bases, the J end lost 4 bases, and 13 bases lay between the germline ends. The germline CDR1 and CDR2 sequences are MGHDK and SYGVNS. DNA of the CDR3: TGTGCCAGCACCGGAAGGGGAGGAGAGACCCAGTACTTC. Protein: CASTGRGGETQYF.

The V call is TRBV19, the J call TRBJ2-1, with 8 bases aligning to TRBD2. Germline V gives CDR1 LNHDA, CDR2 SQIVND (reference sequence). The CDR3 extends over 15 amino acids. V lost 3 bases, J lost 4 bases, and 5 bases stayed unmatched. The CDR3 DNA is TGTGCCAGTAGTATTGGCGGGAGGTATTACAATGAGCAGTTCTTC. It translates to CASSIGGRYYNEQFF.

The chain recombines TRBV27 with TRBJ2-1; 8 bases map to TRBD2. The J segment lost 4 bases and the V segment lost 4 bases, leaving 3 bases of the junction unmatched. CDR3 length: 14 residues. Germline lookup yields CDR1 MNHEY and CDR2 SMNVEV (reference sequence). CDR3 DNA sequence: TGTGCCAGCAGTTGGCGCGGGGGGTACAATGAGCAGTTCTTC. Translation gives CASSWRGGYNEQFF.

The chain carries TRBV12-3 or TRBV12-4 and TRBJ1-5, with D hard to call. Trimming removed 6 bases at V and 6 bases at J, with 9 bases between. CDR3 length equals 12 residues. The DNA of the CDR3 is TGTGCCAGCAGGTCGGGGTTTCAGCCCCAGCATTTT. This sequence encodes CASRSGFQPQHF.

The chain couples TRBV4-1 to TRBJ2-7; D perhaps matches TRBD2 (6 bases). The germline CDR1 and CDR2 sequences are MGHRA and YSYEKL. Trimming pared 4 bases from V and 0 bases from J, leaving 16 bases between. The CDR3 consists of 16 residues. CDR3 DNA sequence: TGCGCCAGCAGCCGCTCGGGCGGGGCGACCTCCTACGAGCAGTACTTC. Translating it yields CASSRSGGATSYEQYF.

The V gene is TRBV27, the J gene TRBJ1-2; 7 nucleotides align to TRBD1. The V gene's germline CDR1 is MNHEY and CDR2 SMNVEV (reference sequence). CDR3 length: 14 residues. Trimming took 0 bases from V and 7 from J; bases not matched to a gene: 5. Here the CDR3 reads CASSLSRGFVGYTF. DNA of the CDR3: TGTGCCAGCAGTTTATCCAGGGGGTTTGTTGGCTACACCTTC.